Listed below are T cell receptor beta chains from one sample, sequenced in a study of blood T cell repertoires in COVID-19. Libraries were prepared by immunoSEQ multiplex PCR; TCRdb keeps only in-frame clonotypes and omits some of them. This sample carries nearly 110,000 clones, about 93% of them seen once, and the ten largest clones take less than 1.5%. Sequencing used peripheral blood. Receptors originate from a woman between 25 and 40 years old with acute or convalescent COVID-19. Both conserved end residues are part of each CDR3. D genes are given only for firm matches. The size field is filled for only some rows; it gives once, few, many or a size class.

v_call	clone_size	d_call	j_call	cdr3_aa	cdr3_nt
TRBV19	NA	NA	TRBJ1-1	CASTWRGGARTEAFF	TGTGCCAGCACGTGGCGTGGGGGGGCGAGAACTGAAGCTTTCTTT
TRBV7-2	NA	TRBD2	TRBJ2-3	CASSLVMSSGRSSTDTQYF	TGTGCCAGCAGCTTAGTTATGTCTAGCGGGAGGTCTAGCACAGATACGCAGTATTTT
TRBV14	NA	NA	TRBJ1-1	CASSQGREMLGGEAFF	TGTGCCAGCAGCCAAGGCAGGGAAATGTTAGGCGGTGAAGCTTTCTTT
TRBV7-2	NA	NA	TRBJ2-7	CASSLVVAREQYF	TGTGCCAGCAGCTTAGTGGTAGCTCGCGAGCAGTACTTC
TRBV11-2	NA	NA	TRBJ2-7	CASSLGRGRGEQYF	TGTGCCAGCAGCTTAGGTAGGGGTCGTGGCGAGCAGTACTTC
TRBV2	few	TRBD2	TRBJ2-7	CASSDSGIPSYEQYF	TGTGCCAGCAGTGATAGCGGGATTCCTTCCTACGAGCAGTACTTC
TRBV6-6	few	TRBD2	TRBJ2-1	CASSYRVAGVSEQFF	TGTGCCAGCAGTTACAGGGTAGCGGGAGTGAGTGAGCAGTTCTTC
TRBV25-1	NA	NA	TRBJ2-1	CASSETGLRAEEQFF	TGTGCCAGCAGTGAGACAGGACTTAGGGCCGAGGAGCAGTTCTTC
TRBV19	NA	NA	TRBJ2-7	CASSIRSDIPYEQYF	TGTGCCAGTAGTATAAGAAGTGACATCCCCTACGAGCAGTACTTC
TRBV24-1	NA	TRBD2	TRBJ2-5	CATSDYTLAGEETQYF	TGTGCCACCAGTGATTATACACTAGCGGGAGAAGAGACCCAGTACTTC
TRBV19	NA	TRBD2	TRBJ2-3	CASSRRTSGWGTDTQYF	TGTGCCAGTAGTCGACGGACTAGCGGGTGGGGCACAGATACGCAGTATTTT
TRBV19	NA	TRBD2	TRBJ2-1	CASSTSGSWNEQFF	TGTGCCAGCTCGACTAGCGGGAGTTGGAATGAGCAGTTCTTC
TRBV9	NA	NA	TRBJ2-3	CASSRQGPVTDTQYF	TGTGCCAGCAGCAGGCAGGGGCCTGTGACAGATACGCAGTATTTT
TRBV6-2/TRBV6-3	NA	NA	TRBJ1-1	CASSMESNTEAFF	TGTGCCAGCAGTATGGAGTCGAACACTGAAGCTTTCTTT
TRBV7-3	NA	NA	TRBJ2-2	CASARRDPNTGELFF	TGTGCCAGCGCGAGGAGGGACCCGAACACCGGGGAGCTGTTTTTT
TRBV11-3	NA	NA	TRBJ1-6	CASSFGIASYNSPLHF	TGTGCCAGCAGCTTCGGGATTGCCTCCTATAATTCACCCCTCCACTTT
TRBV5-8	NA	TRBD1	TRBJ1-5	CASSTDRGRLPQHF	TGTGCCAGCAGCACGGACAGGGGGCGTTTGCCCCAGCATTTT
TRBV6-5	NA	TRBD1	TRBJ1-4	CASGTGIEKLFF	TGTGCCAGCGGGACAGGGATTGAAAAACTGTTTTTT
TRBV6-5	NA	NA	TRBJ2-3	CASNRLTDTQYF	TGTGCCAGTAACAGGTTGACAGATACGCAGTATTTT
TRBV9	NA	NA	TRBJ2-7	CASSVAGDGVGEQYF	TGTGCCAGCAGCGTAGCAGGGGATGGAGTAGGCGAGCAGTACTTC
TRBV4-1	NA	NA	TRBJ2-7	CASSQVYGGEQYF	TGCGCCAGCAGCCAAGTGTACGGGGGCGAGCAGTACTTC
TRBV7-8	NA	TRBD1	TRBJ1-6	CASSIQGNNSPLHF	TGTGCCAGCAGCATACAGGGGAATAATTCACCCCTCCACTTT
TRBV24-1	NA	TRBD1	TRBJ1-2	CATSGRTGGNYGYTF	TGTGCCACCAGTGGCAGGACAGGGGGCAACTATGGCTACACCTTC
TRBV2	NA	TRBD1	TRBJ2-7	CASLQGAPYEQYF	TGTGCCAGCCTACAGGGGGCCCCCTACGAGCAGTACTTC